This is a list of T cell receptor beta chains from one sample in a study of PD-1 blockade in classical Hodgkin lymphoma. Libraries were prepared by immunoSEQ multiplex PCR; TCRdb keeps only in-frame clonotypes and omits some of them. The table has 37,000 or so clones, almost 90% seen once. Sequences were derived from peripheral blood mononuclear cells (PBMCs), sampled before the second cycle of nivolumab. Every receptor here comes from a human donor with classical Hodgkin lymphoma. Both conserved end residues are part of each CDR3. Fields, in order: CDR3 length, D gene, V gene, J gene, clone size, CDR3 protein, CDR3 DNA. The D gene is left open where the match is weak. Part of the rows lack a size; the others show once, few, many or a class for expanded clones.

17,TRBD2,TRBV7-9,TRBJ2-5,-,CASSSPPGLAGEETQYF,TGTGCCAGCAGCTCACCCCCGGGACTAGCGGGAGAAGAGACCCAGTACTTC
14,-,TRBV9,TRBJ2-7,-,CASSVEGGGYEQYF,TGTGCCAGCAGCGTAGAGGGAGGGGGCTACGAGCAGTACTTC
14,TRBD1,TRBV10-3,TRBJ2-7,-,CAISAGGSSYEQYF,TGTGCCATCAGTGCAGGGGGCAGCTCCTACGAGCAGTACTTC
17,TRBD1,TRBV5-1,TRBJ1-1,-,CASSSILTGGQGTEAFF,TGCGCCAGCAGCTCGATTCTTACAGGGGGCCAAGGTACTGAAGCTTTCTTT
17,-,TRBV7-8,TRBJ2-1,-,CASSLVGRGSSYNEQFF,TGTGCCAGCAGCTTAGTTGGCCGGGGAAGCTCCTACAATGAGCAGTTCTTC
17,TRBD2,TRBV7-9,TRBJ2-4,few,CASRPGLAGSRENIQYF,TGTGCCAGCAGACCCGGACTAGCGGGCAGTCGAGAAAACATTCAGTACTTC
15,TRBD1,TRBV6-4,TRBJ1-5,-,CASSAGTGGNQPQHF,TGTGCCAGCAGTGCCGGGACAGGGGGCAATCAGCCCCAGCATTTT
17,-,TRBV7-9,TRBJ2-2,-,CASSLDSWKENTGELFF,TGTGCCAGCAGCTTAGATTCGTGGAAGGAGAACACCGGGGAGCTGTTTTTT
16,-,TRBV25-1,TRBJ1-2,-,CASSEQMGHPYYGYTF,TGTGCCAGCAGTGAACAAATGGGACATCCATACTATGGCTACACCTTC
17,-,TRBV4-2,TRBJ2-7,-,CASSQVGAGTDVYEQYF,TGTGCCAGCAGCCAAGTCGGGGCGGGCACTGATGTCTACGAGCAGTACTTC
15,TRBD1,TRBV29-1,TRBJ1-2,once,CSAREGQGENYGYTF,TGCAGCGCCAGGGAGGGCCAGGGGGAGAACTATGGCTACACCTTC
15,TRBD1,TRBV19,TRBJ2-1,-,CASTRDREPYNEQFF,TGTGCCAGTACCCGGGACAGGGAACCCTACAATGAGCAGTTCTTC
14,-,TRBV23-1,TRBJ2-2,-,CASSPRENTGELFF,TGCGCCAGCAGCCCGCGGGAGAACACCGGGGAGCTGTTTTTT
15,-,TRBV7-6,TRBJ2-7,-,CASSLGGVEVYEQYF,TGTGCCAGCAGCTTAGGGGGAGTGGAGGTCTACGAGCAGTACTTC
13,-,TRBV6-6,TRBJ2-5,-,CASSYDGEETQYF,TGTGCCAGCAGTTACGACGGTGAAGAGACCCAGTACTTC
18,-,TRBV10-1,TRBJ2-3,-,CASSERLKGGGSKDTQYF,TGCGCCAGCAGTGAAAGACTGAAAGGGGGGGGGTCCAAAGATACGCAGTATTTT
16,TRBD2,TRBV10-1,TRBJ2-1,-,CASSEVAGGSYNEQFF,TGCGCCAGCAGTGAGGTTGCGGGAGGGAGCTACAATGAGCAGTTCTTC
16,TRBD2,TRBV9,TRBJ2-1,-,CASSATGTSGTNEQFF,TGTGCCAGCAGCGCAACCGGGACTAGCGGGACGAATGAGCAGTTCTTC
15,-,TRBV6-6,TRBJ2-7,-,CASSIPGPRGDEQYF,TGTGCCAGCAGTATACCGGGACCTCGCGGGGACGAGCAGTACTTC
16,TRBD2,TRBV6-1,TRBJ2-1,-,CASSEPTGTRGNEQFF,TGTGCCAGCAGTGAACCCACCGGGACTAGGGGGAATGAGCAGTTCTTC
14,-,TRBV6-5,TRBJ1-5,few,CASRSTGIGQPQHF,TGTGCCAGCAGGTCCACAGGGATCGGTCAGCCCCAGCATTTT